Each of the 25 T cell receptor beta chains below was sequenced from the same sample in a study of blood T cells in healthy people across ages. Next came a second PCR, run for about 6 to 11 cycles, which used a sample-barcoded 5' primer along with a J-beta primer mix. TCRdb reprocessed the 5' RACE reads with MiXCR, giving one entry per CDR3 protein. The sample carries approximately 960,000 distinct CDR3 sequences, roughly 28% recorded once. This same sample was also taken into another study, of T cells of mothers and their children.

Sequencing was performed on blood. The receptors come from a woman aged 40 to 50 in good health.

The J gene is TRBJ2-5, the V gene TRBV7-9; 9 nucleotides match TRBD1. The CDR3 totals 15 residues. V shed 4 bases and J 11 bases; nucleotides not matched to a gene: 14. Per germline, CDR1 SEHNR and CDR2 FQNEAQ (reference sequence). DNA of the CDR3: TGTGCCAGCAGCTATTTCCCGGGACAGGGATATGAGCAGTACTTC. Translated, it gives CASSYFPGQGYEQYF.

The chain links TRBV20-1 to TRBJ2-3; D gene uncertain. CDR3 size: 15 residues. Germline lookup yields CDR1 DFQATT and CDR2 SNEGSKA (reference sequence). V was shortened by 1 base and J by 2 bases, with 13 bases between the two germline ends. CDR3 nucleotides: TGCAGTGCTAGAGTCCCCGGATCGGACACAGATACGCAGTATTTT. As protein: CSARVPGSDTDTQYF.

This clonotype was detected only once. The chain carries TRBV27 and TRBJ2-2; 7 positions agree with TRBD1. V trimming: 6 bases; J trimming: 4 bases; junction bases outside the gene matches: 8. The V gene's germline CDR1 is MNHEY and CDR2 SMNVEV (reference sequence). The CDR3 covers 15 residues. The CDR3 loop reads CASSRPGTATGELFF. DNA for the CDR3: TGTGCCAGCAGCAGACCTGGGACAGCCACCGGGGAGCTGTTTTTT.

The chain has TRBV29-1 and TRBJ1-1, with D tentatively TRBD1 (5 bases). V was pared by 8 bases and J by 9 bases, with 28 bases between. The CDR3 extends over 15 amino acids. Germline V lookup: CDR1 SQVTM, CDR2 ANQGSEA. The CDR3, as DNA: TGCAGCACCCCAGGACAATCGAAGGTCGGGGCTAAAGCTTTCTTT. Protein product: CSTPGQSKVGAKAFF.

A remark on this clonotype: A junction boundary mismatches the germline segment, possibly from a read error. The CDR3, as DNA: TGTGCCGGCAGTACCCGACAGGCCCAGCAACGAAGCGAGCAGTACTTC. It codes for CAGSTRQAQQRSEQYF. V is TRBV28 and J is TRBJ2-5; TRBD1 is a possible D gene (6 bases). The DNA end is more similar to TRBJ2-7, so the J call may be wrong. This CDR3 is built from 16 residues. Looked up from germline, CDR1 is MDHEN and CDR2 is SYDVKM.

The chain has TRBV7-9 and TRBJ1-6; possibly TRBD1 for D (6 bases). Germline V gene lookup returns CDR1 SEHNR and CDR2 FQNEAQ (reference sequence). The CDR3 sequence is 15 residues long. Trimming pared 5 bases from V and 10 bases from J, leaving 18 bases between. CDR3 protein: CASSVGGLTGSPLHF. In DNA, the CDR3 is TGTGCCAGCAGCGTCGGGGGCCTAACGGGCTCACCCCTCCACTTT.

Notes on this clonotype: Likely a read error: the CDR3 ends without its conserved phenylalanine or tryptophan. This rearrangement joins TRBV20-1 to TRBJ2-4; a weak D match, TRBD2 (6 bases). The closer fit of TRBJ2-7 to the DNA end suggests the J call may be wrong. Per the germline V gene, CDR1 is DFQATT and CDR2 is SNEGSKA (reference sequence). The length of the CDR3 is 14 residues. CDR3 coding DNA: TGCGGTGCTGAGGCGGGGTATCAGACCTACGAGCAGTACTAC. Translation: CGAEAGYQTYEQYY.

The V gene is TRBV28, the J gene TRBJ2-4; 7 nucleotides line up with TRBD1. The J call may be wrong; the DNA end is better matched by TRBJ2-5. The CDR3 contains 12 residues. Germline CDR1 reads MDHEN; CDR2 reads SYDVKM. CDR3 sequence reads: CASSLRTGTQYF. CDR3 nucleotide sequence: TGTGCCAGCAGCCTCCGGACAGGGACCCAGTACTTC.

This clonotype has at least ten counts. The V call is TRBV12-3 or TRBV12-4, the J call TRBJ2-7, with TRBD1 identical over 9 bases. The CDR3 extends over 14 amino acids. Trimming at V came to 3 bases and at J to 6 bases, leaving 6 bases not matched to a gene. The CDR3 bases are TGTGCCAGCAGTTTTTGGGACAGGGACCGCGAGCAGTACTTC. This codes for CASSFWDRDREQYF.

The V and J genes are TRBV6-1 and TRBJ1-1; TRBD1 aligns across 9 bases. Germline V gene lookup returns CDR1 MNHNS and CDR2 SASEGT. CDR3 size: 17 residues. J was trimmed by 8 bases and V by 6 bases; bases with no gene match: 19. In DNA, the CDR3 is TGTGCCAGCAGGGGCCTCCGGAACAGGGGGCAGGTTCCCGAAGCTTTCTTT. This sequence encodes CASRGLRNRGQVPEAFF.

In its sample, this clonotype was seen many times. The V gene is TRBV7-8, the J gene TRBJ2-5; no reliable D call. CDR1 is SGHVS, CDR2 FQNEAQ, per germline. Trimming removed 3 bases at V and 7 bases at J, with 12 bases between. CDR3 length: 13 residues. CDR3 protein: CASSLGIGVTQYF. Here the CDR3 DNA reads TGTGCCAGCAGCTTGGGAATCGGCGTGACCCAGTACTTC.

V usage is TRBV12-3 or TRBV12-4 and J usage is TRBJ1-4, with D possibly TRBD1 on 5 matching bases. This CDR3 is built from 17 residues. Trimming took off 1 base at V and 6 bases at J, with 18 bases between the two ends. CDR3 region: CASSLVVQGYGDEKLFF. CDR3 DNA sequence: TGTGCCAGCAGTTTAGTGGTCCAGGGCTACGGGGATGAAAAACTGTTTTTT.

Comment on this clonotype: This sequence may be a read error, since a much larger clone differs from it by one base. CDR3 coding DNA: TGTGCCAGCAGTTACGTGCAGGGGGACTATGACTACACCTTC. It translates to CASSYVQGDYDYTF. The chain couples TRBV6-5 to TRBJ1-2; 7 bases map to TRBD1. The V gene's germline CDR1 is MNHEY and CDR2 SVGAGI. This CDR3 has 14 residues.

Regarding this clonotype: Just one base apart from a much larger clone, this may be a read error. The chain joins TRBV9 to TRBJ2-3; D is undetermined. The V and J ends lost 1 base and 6 bases respectively, with 15 bases between them. The CDR3 has 15 residues. The V gene's germline CDR1 is SGDLS and CDR2 YYNGEE. CDR3 in DNA: TGTGCCAGCAGCGTACCCAGTTTACCCTTGGATACGCAGTATTTT. It is translated as CASSVPSLPLDTQYF.

The chain carries TRBV5-1 and TRBJ1-1; no reliable D call. Germline V gives CDR1 SGHRS, CDR2 YFSETQ. This CDR3 region has 16 residues. V was shortened by 9 bases and J by 0 bases, with 21 bases between the two germline ends. The DNA of the CDR3 is TGCGCCAACAATCCCCTGGATGGACTGATGAACACTGAAGCTTTCTTT. It translates to CANNPLDGLMNTEAFF.

This clonotype was detected only a few times. The chain couples TRBV20-1 to TRBJ1-2; D gene uncertain. V shed 2 bases and J shed 2 bases, with 9 bases lying between them. This CDR3 has 13 amino acids. Germline V gives CDR1 DFQATT, CDR2 SNEGSKA (reference sequence). CDR3 amino acids: CSARQPLNYGYTF. DNA for the CDR3: TGCAGTGCTAGACAGCCTTTAAACTATGGCTACACCTTC.

At least ten counts were recorded for this clonotype. CDR3 sequence reads: CASSWAGGQETQYF. CDR3 nucleotide sequence: TGTGCCAGCAGTTGGGCGGGGGGACAAGAGACCCAGTACTTC. The rearrangement uses TRBV27 and TRBJ2-5; 8 bases agree with TRBD2. In germline, CDR1 is MNHEY, CDR2 SMNVEV (reference sequence). The CDR3 runs 14 residues. J gave up 2 bases and V 4 bases, and 3 bases lay outside the gene matches.

The V call is TRBV20-1, the J call TRBJ1-2; 10 bases are shared with TRBD1. Losses at the gene ends were 0 bases for V and 1 base for J; bases not matched to a gene: 5. The V gene's germline CDR1 is DFQATT and CDR2 SNEGSKA (reference sequence). The CDR3 runs 16 residues. The chain's CDR3 is CSARDPGTGVNYGYTF. Here the CDR3 DNA reads TGCAGTGCTAGAGATCCGGGGACAGGGGTTAACTATGGCTACACCTTC.

This clonotype was recorded many times. The chain links TRBV7-8 to TRBJ2-7; tentatively, D is TRBD1 (5 bases). The CDR3 runs to 15 residues. Per germline, CDR1 SGHVS and CDR2 FQNEAQ. Trimming shortened V by 1 base and J by 1 base, and 11 bases separated the two germline ends. CDR3 bases: TGTGCCAGCAGCTTAGGCGCCAGGGCATCCTACGAGCAGTACTTC. Translating gives CASSLGARASYEQYF.

This clonotype has more than one count but fewer than ten. The V gene is TRBV10-3, the J gene TRBJ2-7, with 8 bases identical to TRBD2. Germline CDR1 ENHRY, CDR2 SYGVKD. V dropped 4 bases and J dropped 6; count of bases not matched to a gene: 8. The CDR3 totals 14 residues. CDR3 DNA sequence: TGTGCCATCAGTGCGGGGGGGGTGGTCGGCGAGCAGTACTTC. Protein: CAISAGGVVGEQYF.

Points on this clonotype: A much larger clone lies one base from this, so it may be a read error. This chain joins TRBV11-2 and TRBJ2-5, with TRBD2 matching over 8 bases. The CDR3 length is 17 residues. The J segment lost 5 bases and the V segment lost 2 bases, leaving 13 bases of the junction unmatched. Germline V gene lookup returns CDR1 SGHAT and CDR2 FQNNGV. CDR3 in DNA: TGTGCCAGCAGCTTAAACGCGGGGATGACTAGCGTGGAGACCCAGTACTTC. It codes for CASSLNAGMTSVETQYF.

This clonotype has only a few counts. V usage is TRBV19 and J usage is TRBJ2-5; TRBD1 matches at 8 bases. The CDR3 contains 12 residues. From germline, CDR1 is LNHDA and CDR2 SQIVND (reference sequence). The trim removed 4 bases at V and 5 bases at J, leaving 0 bases unmatched. The CDR3 bases are TGTGCCAGTAGTAACAGGGGGGAGACCCAGTACTTC. It yields the protein CASSNRGETQYF.

Of note for this clonotype: One end of the junction varies from germline; a read error may be responsible. This chain links TRBV12-3 or TRBV12-4 with TRBJ1-6; no definite D call. The CDR3 sequence is 13 residues long. The CDR3 loop is CASSSDYNSSLHF. Written as DNA, the CDR3 is TGTGCCAGCAGTTCCGATTATAATTCATCCCTCCACTTT.

This clonotype has a count of ten or more. The V gene is TRBV4-1, the J gene TRBJ2-1; 10 nucleotides align to TRBD2. The V gene's germline CDR1 is MGHRA and CDR2 YSYEKL. This CDR3 has 15 residues. With 5 bases clipped from V and 4 bases from J, the junction kept 5 bases outside the gene matches. The CDR3 nucleotides read TGCGCCAGCAGCGGTGGGACTAGCGTTTACAATGAGCAGTTCTTC. This translates into CASSGGTSVYNEQFF.

In its sample, this clonotype was seen a few times. The V and J genes are TRBV28 and TRBJ2-4; D unclear. The CDR3 runs 18 residues. Trimming shortened V by 7 bases and J by 0 bases, and 22 bases separated the two germline ends. The germline V gene has CDR1 MDHEN and CDR2 SYDVKM. The CDR3 sequence is CASKIKEPRWLAKNIQYF. The CDR3 region has the DNA TGTGCCAGCAAAATTAAGGAACCGCGGTGGTTAGCCAAAAACATTCAGTACTTC.